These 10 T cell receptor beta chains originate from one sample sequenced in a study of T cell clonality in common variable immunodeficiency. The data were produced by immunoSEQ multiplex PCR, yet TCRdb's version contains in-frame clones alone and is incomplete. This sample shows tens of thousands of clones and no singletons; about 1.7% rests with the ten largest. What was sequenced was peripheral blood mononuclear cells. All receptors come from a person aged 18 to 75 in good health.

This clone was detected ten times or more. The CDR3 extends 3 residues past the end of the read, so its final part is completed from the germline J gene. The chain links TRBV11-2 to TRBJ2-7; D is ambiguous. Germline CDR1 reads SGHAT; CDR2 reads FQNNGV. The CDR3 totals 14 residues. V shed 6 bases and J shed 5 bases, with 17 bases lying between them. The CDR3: CASRPTRQADEQYF. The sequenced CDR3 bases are TGTGCCAGCAGACCTACCCGGCAGGCAGACGAG.

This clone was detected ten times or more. CDR3 residues: CASIPTGGATNEKLFF. The CDR3 bases that were read are TGTGCCAGTATTCCGACAGGGGGCGCAACTAATGAAAAA. J is TRBJ1-4 and V is TRBV19; TRBD1 matches at 10 bases. The CDR3 extends 3 residues past the end of the read, so its final part is completed from the germline J gene. There are 16 residues in the CDR3. V lost 7 bases and J lost 0; bases outside the gene matches: 5. Germline CDR1 and CDR2: LNHDA and SQIVND (reference sequence).

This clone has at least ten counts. The CDR3: CSAAGVYGANVLTF. The covered CDR3 bases are TGCAGTGCCGCAGGGGTGTACGGGGCCAACGTC. The genes are TRBV20-1 and TRBJ2-6; D is possibly TRBD1 (6 bases). From the germline J gene comes the end of the CDR3, since the read stops 3 residues before it. In germline, CDR1 is DFQATT, CDR2 SNEGSKA (reference sequence). There are 14 residues in the CDR3. The germline V and J ends were trimmed by 6 bases and 4 bases, with 13 bases remaining between them.

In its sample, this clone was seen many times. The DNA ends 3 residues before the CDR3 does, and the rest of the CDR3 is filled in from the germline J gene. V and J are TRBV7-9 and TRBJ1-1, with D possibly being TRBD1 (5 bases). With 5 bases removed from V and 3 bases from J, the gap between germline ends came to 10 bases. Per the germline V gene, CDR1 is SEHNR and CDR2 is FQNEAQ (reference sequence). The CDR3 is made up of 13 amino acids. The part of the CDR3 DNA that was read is TGTGCCAGCAGCCGAGACAGTTACACTGAA. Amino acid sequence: CASSRDSYTE. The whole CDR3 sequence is CASSRDSYTEAFF.

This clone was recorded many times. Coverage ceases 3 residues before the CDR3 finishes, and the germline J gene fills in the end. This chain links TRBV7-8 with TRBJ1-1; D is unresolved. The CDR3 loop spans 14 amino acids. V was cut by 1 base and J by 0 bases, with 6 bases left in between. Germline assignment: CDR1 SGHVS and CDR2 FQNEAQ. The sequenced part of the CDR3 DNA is TGTGCCAGCAGCTTAGGCAACTTGAACACTGAA. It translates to CASSLGNLNTE. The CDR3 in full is CASSLGNLNTEAFF. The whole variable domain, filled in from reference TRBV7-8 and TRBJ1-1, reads GAGVSQSPRYKVAKRGQDVALRCDPISGHVSLFWYQQALGQGPEFLTYFQNEAQLDKSGLPSDRFFAERPEGSVSTLKIQRTQQEDSAVYLCASSLGNLNTEAFFGQGTRLTVV.

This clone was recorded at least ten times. CDR3 DNA, as far as it was read: TGCAGTGCTCTTAAGACAGTGAACACTGAA. Amino acid sequence: CSALKTVNTE. The full CDR3 sequence reads CSALKTVNTEAFF. The J gene is TRBJ1-1, the V gene TRBV20-1, with a weak D call TRBD1 (5 bases). The missing CDR3 end, 3 residues past where the read stops, is filled in from the germline J gene. V lost 5 bases and J 0 bases, leaving 10 bases between the germline ends. Germline V gene sequence: CDR1 DFQATT, CDR2 SNEGSKA (reference sequence). CDR3 length equals 13 residues.

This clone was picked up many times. CDR3 bases read: TGTGCCAGCATCCCCACCAGAAAAAGCTCCTACAATGAG. It yields the protein CASIPTRKSSYNE. The full CDR3 protein is CASIPTRKSSYNEQFF. The rearrangement links TRBV28 to TRBJ2-1; D remains unclear. The read terminates 3 residues ahead of where the CDR3 ends, so the germline J gene completes it. V lost 7 bases to trimming and J lost 0 bases, with 16 bases between them. Germline V CDR1 and CDR2: MDHEN, SYDVKM. The CDR3 is 16 amino acids.

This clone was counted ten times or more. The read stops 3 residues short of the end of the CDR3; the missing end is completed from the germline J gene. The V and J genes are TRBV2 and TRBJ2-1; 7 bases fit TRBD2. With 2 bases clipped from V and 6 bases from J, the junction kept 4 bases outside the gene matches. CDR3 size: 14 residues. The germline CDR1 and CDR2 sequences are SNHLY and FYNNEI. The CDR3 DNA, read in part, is TGTGCCAGCAGTGAACGGGGCGGGGGCAATGAG. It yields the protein CASSERGGGNE. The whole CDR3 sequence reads CASSERGGGNEQFF.

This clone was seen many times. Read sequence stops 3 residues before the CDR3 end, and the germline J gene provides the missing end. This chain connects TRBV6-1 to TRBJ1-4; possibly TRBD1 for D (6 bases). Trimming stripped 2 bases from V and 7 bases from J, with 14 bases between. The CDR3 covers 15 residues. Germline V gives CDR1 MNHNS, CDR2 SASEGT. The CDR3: CASSELGQYAEKLFF. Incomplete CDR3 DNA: TGTGCCAGCAGTGAATTAGGACAGTACGCTGAAAAA.

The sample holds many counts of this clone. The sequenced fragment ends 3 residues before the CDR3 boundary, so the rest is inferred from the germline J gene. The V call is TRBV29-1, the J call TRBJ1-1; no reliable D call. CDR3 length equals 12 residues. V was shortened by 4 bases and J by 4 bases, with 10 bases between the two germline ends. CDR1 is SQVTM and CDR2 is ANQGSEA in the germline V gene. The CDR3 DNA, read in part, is TGCAGCGTTGTTCGCAGAGGCACTGAA. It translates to CSVVRRGTE. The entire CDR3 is CSVVRRGTEAFF.